Listed here are 3 T cell receptor beta chains from one sample, sequenced in a study of vaccination effects on CD4 cells after COVID-19 (dated by TCRdb to the early 2020s). After approximately eleven days of culture, CD4+ T cells were isolated with the EasySep CD4+ T cell isolation kit. Two doses of either the BNT162b2 or the mRNA-1273 mRNA SARS-CoV-2 vaccine were administered to participants. No cognate antigen is known for these TCRs. The library was produced with the immunoSEQ multiplex PCR assay. Sourced from immuneACCESS, this table was stored by TCRdb with only in-frame sequences that have V and J called. A share of the clones is absent; for the studies checked, an unresolved V gene accounts for under half, and the remainder has no known explanation. This sample holds fewer than 85,000 clones; just under 75% were observed only once. 2% to 2.5% of the sample goes to the ten largest clones. Sequences were derived from CD4+ T cells from PBMCs cultured without peptide, sampled after COVID-19 vaccination. The source is a human donor who received a COVID-19 vaccine.

The rearrangement joins TRBV10-3 to TRBJ1-1; the D is unclear. The CDR3 length is 13 residues. With 7 bases removed from V and 2 bases from J, the gap between germline ends came to 11 bases. Germline V gene lookup returns CDR1 ENHRY and CDR2 SYGVKD. CDR3 region: CAITTTPNTEAFF. The CDR3 DNA is TGTGCCATCACTACGACACCTAACACTGAAGCTTTCTTT.

The V gene is TRBV19, the J gene TRBJ1-1; D remains ambiguous. Trimming took off 5 bases at V and 6 bases at J, with 13 bases between the two ends. Germline CDR1 LNHDA, CDR2 SQIVND (reference sequence). CDR3 length: 13 amino acids. The CDR3 nucleotides read TGTGCCAGTAGTGAAGTACGCAGCGCTGAAGCTTTCTTT. Encoded protein: CASSEVRSAEAFF.

This sequence joins TRBV12-3 or TRBV12-4 and TRBJ2-2, with 7 bases fitting TRBD1. The CDR3 covers 13 residues. J gave up 6 bases and V 6 bases, and 4 bases lay outside the gene matches. This chain's CDR3 is CASRSQGAGELFF. As DNA, the CDR3 is TGTGCCAGCAGAAGTCAGGGGGCCGGGGAGCTGTTTTTT.